The present entry profiles one TCR beta chain with its context. This clone was detected only once. The clone's antigen remains unknown. No base qualities exist here, and no much larger clone lies one base off it. This sample includes further DNA sequences coding for the same CDR3. Counted from cysteine to phenylalanine, this CDR3 has 14 amino acids. The retained sequence is limited to the CDR3, 42 bases, with the frame set at the first base. The V end gives up 5 bases and the J end 3 bases, leaving 3 bases in the junction not matched to a gene. According to the germline V gene (reference sequence), CDR1 reads SEHNR and CDR2 reads FQNEAQ. Samples from volunteer blood donors who had recovered from COVID-19 were contributed by a second Seattle source. Collaborating institutions collected whole blood in K2EDTA tubes following their own protocols. Collaborator samples were shipped for TCRbeta analysis as frozen whole blood, isolated PBMCs, or DNA extracted from either sample type.

TCRbeta CDR3 regions were amplified from genomic DNA by means of the immunoSEQ Assay, a bias-controlled multiplex PCR. Under the source paper's analysis protocol: The number of nucleated cells in each sample was estimated from the amplification of reference gene primers within the assay. To quantify the absolute abundance of each unique TCRbeta CDR3 rearrangement, sequence reads were collapsed and filtered. For each sample, productive Simpson clonality was calculated as the square root of Simpson's diversity index over productive rearrangements. Not all clones reach the TCRdb copy of this immuneACCESS table, which keeps in-frame sequences only. Checked studies attribute under half of the gap to unresolved V genes and leave the rest unexplained. V and J calls and clone size are those listed in that table; D and trimming were worked out from the DNA. The sample table contains roughly 250,000 clones; only one count was recorded for roughly 87% of them. 7.2% of the sample lies in the top ten.

This entry belongs to a study of blood T cell repertoires in COVID-19 (dated by TCRdb to about 2020). With respect to the entire study: The collaborator samples originated in the United States, Italy and Spain and spanned the acute and convalescent phases of COVID-19. The material from the prospective study consisted of cDNA or gDNA derived from T cells, B-cell-depleted T cells, or PBMCs. Deeply sampled blood TCRbeta repertoires from subjects exposed to, actively infected with, or recovered from COVID-19 were included in the dataset. The repertoires were made available in a free public database intended to serve as a resource for research on the immune response to SARS-CoV-2. The samples were drawn from the first 160 participants of the ongoing ImmuneRACE study and from over 950 subjects provided by 6 global collaborators. The sample metadata nearly always contained a de-identified subject ID, COVID-19 status, age in years and sex. HLA class I and class II types, where available, came from metadata supplied by the sample provider rather than from assay-based typing.

The study at large found these results: The amount of clinical and demographic metadata varied by source and participant and was provided uncurated.

The TCR comes from a man between 60 and 75 years old who had recovered from COVID-19. Source material: peripheral blood. Rearrangement joined TRBV7-9 to TRBJ1-4, and TRBD1 aligns with 7 junction nucleotides. The sequence in DNA is TGTGCCAGCAGCCTCGGGACAGCTAATGAAAAACTGTTTTTT. It translates as CASSLGTANEKLFF.